This entry concerns a single T cell receptor (beta chain). Its antigen remains unidentified. Per-base qualities were not stored, and no clone one base away is much larger. The germline V gene specifies SGHRS as CDR1 and YFSETQ as CDR2. Reading from cysteine to phenylalanine, the CDR3 counts 15 amino acids. The entry retains the CDR3 DNA only, 45 bases that are in frame from base 1. Deletion took 0 bases off V and 3 bases off J, with a span of 9 bases between the germline ends. This sample is part of a study of T-cell reconstitution after alpha-beta-depleted transplantation in children (dated by TCRdb to about 2016). With regard to the full study: The study quantitatively tracked T-cell immune reconstitution after TCRalphabeta/CD19-depleted allogeneic hematopoietic cell transplantation in children using TCR repertoire profiling. What the authors observed across the whole study: Hyperexpanded clone frequencies declined over subsequent months; after one year, T-cell counts and TCRbeta diversity were mostly attributed to newly produced T cells. The apparently early alphabetaT-cell count recovery about two months after transplant was reportedly dependent on only several hundred rapidly expanded clones derived from non-depleted graft cells. In some patients, the high TCRbeta diversity seen at day 60 was put down to recipient T cells and intrathymic progenitors that had survived conditioning.

The intended sense of this specimen's treatment or condition label: allogeneic hematopoietic cell transplantation with graft depleted of TCRalphabeta T cells and CD19 B cells. The children who served as transplant recipients had been given grafts of TCRalphabeta/CD19-depleted allogeneic hematopoietic cells. Receptor libraries were prepared by PCR. The instrument was an Illumina HiSeq 2500. To normalize quantification of the TCRbeta repertoire, the TCR libraries were built with molecular barcoding that relied on unique molecular identifiers. TCRdb applied fastp at Q25 and MiXCR to the public reads, then kept only in-frame beta chains. Each CDR3 protein appears once, grouped with its most common genes and DNA. The sample records around 800,000 distinct CDR3 sequences, about 15% of which are singletons. The ten largest make up around 5.3% of the sample.

This specimen was PBMCs, mostly from graft donor cells, taken 360 days after TCRalphabeta/CD19-depleted stem cell transplant. The source of this sequence is a male patient younger than 18 who had a stem cell transplant for acute lymphoblastic leukemia, so the T cells may come from the graft donor. This receptor chain uses TRBV5-1 and TRBJ2-2, with the D gene uncertain. The sequence in DNA is TGCGCCAGCAGCTTGGACGGTGGTGACACCGGGGAGCTGTTTTTT. It translates to CASSLDGGDTGELFF.